A selection of T cell receptor beta chains follows, all from one sample in a study of blood T cell repertoires in COVID-19. Generated by immunoSEQ multiplex PCR, the TCRdb table keeps only in-frame clones and is missing some. This sample yields some 27,000 clones, of which 65% to 70% are seen a single time; roughly 17% belongs to the top ten. Sequences were obtained from peripheral blood. Receptors were obtained from a human donor in a cohort sampled during active COVID-19. Each CDR3 is given with its conserved first and last residue. The order of the fields is J gene, D gene, V gene, clone size, CDR3 DNA, CDR3 protein. The D gene is left open where the match is weak. Some rows have no size entry. The others give once, few or many, or a class for an expanded clone.

TRBJ1-2 . TRBV7-2 . TGTGCCAGCAGCTTAGACAGGGCCGGCTACACCTTC CASSLDRAGYTF
TRBJ2-2 TRBD1 TRBV11-2 . TGTGCCAGCAGCTTAGGTTGGTACAGGGGAAACACCGGGGAGCTGTTTTTT CASSLGWYRGNTGELFF
TRBJ1-5 . TRBV5-1 few TGCGCCAGCAGCACCGTCCCGGGGAATCAGCCCCAGCATTTT CASSTVPGNQPQHF
TRBJ2-6 . TRBV28 once TGTGCCAGCAGGAGTCCCGCCTCTGGGGCCAACGTCCTGACTTTC CASRSPASGANVLTF
TRBJ1-1 TRBD1 TRBV6-5 . TGTGCCAGCAGTAGAGACAGGGCGAGAACTGAAGCTTTCTTT CASSRDRARTEAFF
TRBJ1-4 . TRBV14 . TGTGCCAGCAGCCGAGGAATGAATGAAAAACTGTTTTTT CASSRGMNEKLFF
TRBJ1-2 TRBD1 TRBV7-9 . TGTGCCAGCAGCTTGGGACAGGGATCAGACGGCTACACCTTC CASSLGQGSDGYTF
TRBJ2-2 . TRBV4-1 . TGCGCCAGCAGCCATCCCAGGGGGGAAACCGGGGAGCTGTTTTTT CASSHPRGETGELFF
TRBJ1-5 TRBD1 TRBV6-6 once TGTGCCAGCACCGGACAGGGGAATCAGCCCCAGCATTTT CASTGQGNQPQHF
TRBJ2-3 . TRBV18 . TGTGCCAGCTCACCCCGCACTCCCTTTGCAGATACGCAGTATTTT CASSPRTPFADTQYF